This record covers a single TCR beta chain. Its matching antigen is unknown. Sequenced by immunoSEQ multiplex PCR; TCRdb stores in-frame clones only, minus some. This table holds over 110,000 clones, 80% to 95% found once. This sample is drawn from a study of T cell responses to AZD1222 COVID-19 vaccine. Study context: Pooled together were second doses at about 4 or about 12 weeks.

Study outcomes and limitations: No day 14 peak samples; only post-peak repertoires were characterized.

The CDR3 totals 12 residues. Between the trimmed V and J ends, which lost 5 bases and 7 bases, there was a span of 11 bases. CDR1 and CDR2 (germline): ENHRY, SYGVKD. This receptor was obtained from an adult in good health. V usage is TRBV10-3 and J usage is TRBJ1-2, with D tentatively TRBD1 (6 bases). This specimen consisted of peripheral blood, obtained on day 0 of AZD1222 vaccination. The CDR3, as DNA: TGTGCCATCAGTATCACAGGGCTTGGCTACACCTTC. Its translation: CAISITGLGYTF.